The rows below give T cell receptor beta chains drawn from one sample of a study of T cell changes during pregnancy in multiple sclerosis. Assay used: immunoSEQ multiplex PCR; TCRdb lists only in-frame clones, some missing. The sample lists about 100,000 clones, 92% occurring once. Source: peripheral blood, taken after pregnancy. These receptors were collected from a female donor with multiple sclerosis, enrolled in a pregnancy study. The CDR3 runs from the conserved cysteine through the conserved F or W. The D gene is left open where the match is weak. Clone size is not always given. Where it is, it says once, few, many or a class for expanded clones.

d_call	v_call	clone_size	j_call	cdr3_aa	cdr3_nt
NA	TRBV11-2	NA	TRBJ2-5	CASSPDGGRTETQYF	TGTGCCAGCAGCCCGGACGGGGGGCGGACGGAGACCCAGTACTTC
NA	TRBV9	NA	TRBJ2-1	CASSVAGISSYNEQFF	TGTGCCAGCAGCGTAGCCGGGATTAGCTCCTACAATGAGCAGTTCTTC
NA	TRBV9	NA	TRBJ2-7	CASSVDSSYEQYF	TGTGCCAGCAGCGTAGACAGCTCCTACGAGCAGTACTTC
NA	TRBV30	once	TRBJ1-4	CAWNGGPNEKLFF	TGTGCCTGGAACGGGGGGCCGAATGAAAAACTGTTTTTT
NA	TRBV7-2	NA	TRBJ1-1	CASRNDRNSAEAFF	TGTGCCAGCAGGAACGACAGAAACAGCGCTGAAGCTTTCTTT
TRBD2	TRBV5-1	NA	TRBJ2-7	CASRPQTSGSYEQYF	TGCGCCAGCAGGCCTCAGACTAGCGGGAGCTACGAGCAGTACTTC
TRBD1	TRBV5-1	NA	TRBJ2-7	CASSPGQGATIYEQYF	TGCGCCAGCAGCCCGGGCCAGGGGGCGACGATTTACGAGCAGTACTTC
TRBD1	TRBV6-5	NA	TRBJ1-5	CASRPDRASNQPQHF	TGTGCCAGCAGACCGGACAGGGCGAGCAATCAGCCCCAGCATTTT
TRBD2	TRBV5-1	NA	TRBJ2-5	CASFLGTSGLQETQYF	TGCGCCAGCTTTCTTGGGACTAGCGGGCTCCAAGAGACCCAGTACTTC
TRBD1	TRBV19	NA	TRBJ1-1	CASTDRVATEAFF	TGTGCCAGTACCGACAGGGTAGCCACTGAAGCTTTCTTT
TRBD2	TRBV28	NA	TRBJ2-4	CASTAFGSGSPMTKNIQYF	TGTGCCAGCACCGCATTTGGTAGCGGGAGCCCAATGACCAAAAACATTCAGTACTTC
TRBD1	TRBV27	NA	TRBJ2-1	CASNLPRDSGKFF	TGTGCCAGCAACCTGCCCCGGGACAGCGGAAAGTTCTTC
NA	TRBV30	NA	TRBJ1-5	CAWSVAGGLAGNQPQHF	TGTGCCTGGAGTGTAGCGGGGGGGTTGGCTGGCAATCAGCCCCAGCATTTT
TRBD1	TRBV6-1	NA	TRBJ2-5	CASSEATGVLGETQYF	TGTGCCAGCAGTGAAGCGACAGGGGTTTTAGGAGAGACCCAGTACTTC
TRBD1	TRBV7-9	NA	TRBJ1-1	CASTALQGSNTEAFF	TGTGCCAGCACCGCCCTACAGGGGTCGAACACTGAAGCTTTCTTT
NA	TRBV20-1	NA	TRBJ2-7	CSAARVDEQYF	TGCAGTGCCGCCCGGGTCGACGAGCAGTACTTC
TRBD1	TRBV7-9	NA	TRBJ1-3	CATQGASGNTIYF	TGTGCTACACAGGGGGCGAGTGGAAACACCATATATTTT
TRBD1	TRBV7-9	NA	TRBJ2-2	CASSFPRGTTGELFF	TGTGCCAGCAGCTTCCCCAGGGGGACGACCGGGGAGCTGTTTTTT
NA	TRBV19	NA	TRBJ2-1	CASSIQSQISYNEQFF	TGTGCCAGTAGTATACAAAGTCAGATTTCCTACAATGAGCAGTTCTTC
NA	TRBV2	NA	TRBJ1-3	CASSEGGAGNTIYF	TGTGCCAGCAGTGAGGGAGGGGCTGGAAACACCATATATTTT
TRBD1	TRBV19	NA	TRBJ1-2	CASRTTRTGGGYTF	TGTGCCAGTAGGACCACCAGGACAGGGGGCGGCTACACCTTC
NA	TRBV9	NA	TRBJ1-4	CASSVAGGPNEKLFF	TGTGCCAGCAGCGTAGCGGGGGGGCCTAATGAAAAACTGTTTTTT
TRBD2	TRBV7-3	NA	TRBJ2-2	CASSPQAGGDTGELFF	TGTGCCAGCAGCCCCCAAGCGGGGGGGGACACCGGGGAGCTGTTTTTT
NA	TRBV5-6	NA	TRBJ2-1	CASSLRNEQFF	TGTGCCAGCAGCTTACGGAATGAGCAGTTCTTC
TRBD1	TRBV4-1	NA	TRBJ2-3	CASSVRDRGTKIPTDTQYF	TGCGCCAGCAGCGTCCGGGACAGGGGGACGAAGATTCCCACAGATACGCAGTATTTT
TRBD1	TRBV7-8	NA	TRBJ2-7	CASSLAYRTGAAGAYEQYF	TGTGCCAGCAGCTTAGCGTATAGGACAGGGGCGGCGGGAGCCTACGAGCAGTACTTC
NA	TRBV7-6	NA	TRBJ1-5	CASSLRGSQPQHF	TGTGCCAGCAGCTTACGGGGATCTCAGCCCCAGCATTTT
TRBD1	TRBV5-4	NA	TRBJ1-2	CASSAGQGPNYGYTF	TGTGCCAGCAGCGCCGGACAGGGTCCTAACTATGGCTACACCTTC